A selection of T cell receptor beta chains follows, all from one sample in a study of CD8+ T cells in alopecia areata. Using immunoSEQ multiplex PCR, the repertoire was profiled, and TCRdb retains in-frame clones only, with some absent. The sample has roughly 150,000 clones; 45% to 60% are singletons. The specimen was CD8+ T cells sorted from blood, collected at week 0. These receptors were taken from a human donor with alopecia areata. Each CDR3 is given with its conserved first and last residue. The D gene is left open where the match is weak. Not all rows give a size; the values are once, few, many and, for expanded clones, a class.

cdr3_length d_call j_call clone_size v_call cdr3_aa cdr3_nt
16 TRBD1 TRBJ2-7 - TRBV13 CASSRLSDRGPREQYF TGTGCCAGCAGCCGGCTCAGCGACAGGGGGCCTCGCGAGCAGTACTTC
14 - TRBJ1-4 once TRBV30 CAWRLTGPGEKLFF TGTGCCTGGAGGTTGACAGGTCCGGGAGAAAAACTGTTTTTT
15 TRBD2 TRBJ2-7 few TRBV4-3 CASSQGRLAGYEQYF TGCGCCAGCAGCCAAGGGCGTCTAGCGGGCTACGAGCAGTACTTC
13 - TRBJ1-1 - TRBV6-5 CASSHRQNDEAFF TGTGCCAGCAGTCACAGACAGAATGATGAAGCTTTCTTT
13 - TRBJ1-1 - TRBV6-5 CASGLRDSTEAFF TGTGCCAGCGGTCTCAGGGATAGCACTGAAGCTTTCTTT
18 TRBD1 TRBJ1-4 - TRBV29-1 CSVAGGEGLERANEKLFF TGCAGCGTTGCAGGGGGCGAGGGTTTGGAGAGGGCTAATGAAAAACTGTTTTTT
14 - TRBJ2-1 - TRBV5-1 CASSSREDRDEQFF TGCGCCAGCAGCTCTAGGGAGGATAGGGATGAGCAGTTCTTC
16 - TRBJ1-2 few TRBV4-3 CASSQEVPSVNYGYTF TGCGCCAGCAGCCAAGAAGTTCCGTCGGTCAACTATGGCTACACCTTC
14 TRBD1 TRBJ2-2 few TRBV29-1 CSVGDRVKGGELFF TGCAGCGTTGGGGACAGGGTGAAGGGCGGGGAGCTGTTTTTT
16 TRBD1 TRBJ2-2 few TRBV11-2 CASSQDRANKIGELFF TGTGCCAGCAGCCAAGACAGGGCTAATAAGATCGGGGAGCTGTTTTTT
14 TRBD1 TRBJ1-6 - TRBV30 CAWRLTGINSPLHF TGTGCCTGGAGACTGACAGGGATTAATTCACCCCTCCACTTT
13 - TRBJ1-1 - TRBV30 CAWSGLVDTEAFF TGTGCCTGGAGTGGACTTGTGGACACTGAAGCTTTCTTT
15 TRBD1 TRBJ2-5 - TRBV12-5 CASGLSPTGATTQYF TGTGCTAGTGGTTTGTCCCCCACAGGGGCGACGACCCAGTACTTC
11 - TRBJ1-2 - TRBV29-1 CSVIGGWGYTF TGCAGCGTCATAGGGGGATGGGGCTACACCTTC
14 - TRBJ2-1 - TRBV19 CASSHLSSYNEQFF TGTGCCAGTAGCCACCTGAGCTCCTACAATGAGCAGTTCTTC
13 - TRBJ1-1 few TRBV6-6 CASSLQGTTEAFF TGTGCCAGCAGTCTACAAGGCACCACTGAAGCTTTCTTT
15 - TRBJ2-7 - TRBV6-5 CASSYSRGESYEQYF TGTGCCAGCAGTTACAGCAGGGGTGAATCCTACGAGCAGTACTTC
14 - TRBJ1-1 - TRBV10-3 CAISGGEGDTEAFF TGTGCCATCAGTGGGGGTGAAGGGGACACTGAAGCTTTCTTT
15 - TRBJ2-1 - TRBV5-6 CASRVAESSYNEQFF TGTGCCAGCAGGGTAGCGGAGAGCTCCTACAATGAGCAGTTCTTC
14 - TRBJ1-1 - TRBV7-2 CASSPWTDNTEAFF TGTGCCAGCAGCCCCTGGACAGACAACACTGAAGCTTTCTTT
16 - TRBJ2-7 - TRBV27 CASTPSAGPLSYEQYF TGTGCCAGCACCCCAAGTGCGGGACCCCTTTCCTACGAGCAGTACTTC
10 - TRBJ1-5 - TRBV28 CASSGQPQHF TGTGCCAGCAGCGGTCAGCCCCAGCATTTT
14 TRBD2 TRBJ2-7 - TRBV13 CASSSSGGLYEQYF TGTGCCAGCAGCAGTAGCGGGGGCCTCTACGAGCAGTACTTC
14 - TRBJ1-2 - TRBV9 CASSVGRNNYGYTF TGTGCCAGCAGCGTGGGCAGGAATAACTATGGCTACACCTTC
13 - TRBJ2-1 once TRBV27 CASSNTGYNEQFF TGTGCCAGCAGTAACACAGGTTACAATGAGCAGTTCTTC
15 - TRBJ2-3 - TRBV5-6 CASSLEGYSTDTQYF TGTGCCAGCAGCTTGGAGGGGTATAGCACAGATACGCAGTATTTT
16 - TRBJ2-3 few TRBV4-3 CASSQDGTNGADTQYF TGCGCCAGCAGCCAAGATGGGACGAATGGCGCAGATACGCAGTATTTT
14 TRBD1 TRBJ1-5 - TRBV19 CASSMDRPNQPQHF TGTGCCAGTAGTATGGACAGGCCGAATCAGCCCCAGCATTTT
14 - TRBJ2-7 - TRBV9 CASSAPDRTGEQYF TGTGCCAGCAGCGCCCCGGACAGAACAGGCGAGCAGTACTTC
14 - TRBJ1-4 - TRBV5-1 CASSVDATNEKLFF TGCGCCAGCAGCGTAGATGCAACTAATGAAAAACTGTTTTTT
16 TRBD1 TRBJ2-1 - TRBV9 CASSVEHRGRNNEQFF TGTGCCAGCAGCGTAGAACACAGGGGGCGCAACAATGAGCAGTTCTTC
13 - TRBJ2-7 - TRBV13 CASSLGSSYEQYF TGTGCCAGCAGCTTAGGCAGTTCCTACGAGCAGTACTTC
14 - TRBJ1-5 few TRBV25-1 CASSVWGSNQPQHF TGTGCCAGCAGCGTTTGGGGGTCCAATCAGCCCCAGCATTTT
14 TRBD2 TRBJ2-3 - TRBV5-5 CASSLTGGRDTQYF TGTGCCAGCAGCTTAACGGGGGGTCGTGATACGCAGTATTTT
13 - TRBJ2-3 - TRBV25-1 CASTSGVTDTQYF TGTGCCAGCACGTCTGGGGTAACAGATACGCAGTATTTT
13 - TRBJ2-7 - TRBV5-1 CASSLGVWDEQYF TGCGCCAGCAGCTTAGGGGTCTGGGACGAGCAGTACTTC
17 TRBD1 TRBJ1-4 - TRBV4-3 CASSPVFMDRTSEKLFF TGCGCCAGCAGCCCAGTGTTCATGGACAGGACATCTGAAAAACTGTTTTTT
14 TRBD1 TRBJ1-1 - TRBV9 CASSVTGAKRGAFF TGTGCCAGCAGCGTGACAGGGGCGAAACGAGGAGCTTTCTTT
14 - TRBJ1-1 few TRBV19 CASSIVLMNTEAFF TGTGCCAGTAGTATAGTTCTGATGAACACTGAAGCTTTCTTT
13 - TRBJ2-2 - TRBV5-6 CASSTLVNGELFF TGTGCCAGCAGTACCCTAGTGAACGGGGAGCTGTTTTTT
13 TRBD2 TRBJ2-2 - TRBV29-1 CSSLAANTGELFF TGCAGCTCCCTAGCGGCGAACACCGGGGAGCTGTTTTTT
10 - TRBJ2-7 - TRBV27 CASGQYEQYF TGTGCCAGCGGGCAGTACGAGCAGTACTTC
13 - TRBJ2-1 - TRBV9 CASSSGTTGEQFF TGTGCCAGCAGCAGTGGGACAACCGGTGAGCAGTTCTTC
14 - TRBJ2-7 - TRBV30 CAWSVRAGSHEQYF TGTGCCTGGAGTGTGAGGGCAGGGTCACACGAGCAGTACTTC
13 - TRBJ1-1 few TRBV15 CATSTTPNTEAFF TGTGCCACCAGCACGACACCAAACACTGAAGCTTTCTTT
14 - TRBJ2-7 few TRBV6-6 CASTLGRDSYEQYF TGTGCCAGCACCTTGGGCCGGGACTCCTACGAGCAGTACTTC
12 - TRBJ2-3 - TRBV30 CAWSKHRDTQYF TGTGCCTGGAGTAAACATCGGGATACGCAGTATTTT
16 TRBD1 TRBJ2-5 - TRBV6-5 CASSSGLGGTGETQYF TGTGCCAGCAGTTCGGGGCTAGGGGGGACAGGAGAGACCCAGTACTTC